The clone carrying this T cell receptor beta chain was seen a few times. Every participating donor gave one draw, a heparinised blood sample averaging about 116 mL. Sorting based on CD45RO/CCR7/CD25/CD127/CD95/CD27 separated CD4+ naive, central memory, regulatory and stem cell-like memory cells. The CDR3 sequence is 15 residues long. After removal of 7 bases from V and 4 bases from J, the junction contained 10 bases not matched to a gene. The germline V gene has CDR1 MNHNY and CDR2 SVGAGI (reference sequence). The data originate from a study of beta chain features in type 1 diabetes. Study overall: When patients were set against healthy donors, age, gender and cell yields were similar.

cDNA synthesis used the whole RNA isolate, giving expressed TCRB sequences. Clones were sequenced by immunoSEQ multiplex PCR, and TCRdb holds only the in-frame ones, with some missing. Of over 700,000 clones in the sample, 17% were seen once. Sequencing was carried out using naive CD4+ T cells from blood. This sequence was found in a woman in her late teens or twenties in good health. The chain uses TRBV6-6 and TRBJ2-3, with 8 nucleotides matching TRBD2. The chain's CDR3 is CASNKGTRAPDTQYF. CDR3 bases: TGTGCCAGCAATAAAGGGACTAGAGCCCCAGATACGCAGTATTTT.